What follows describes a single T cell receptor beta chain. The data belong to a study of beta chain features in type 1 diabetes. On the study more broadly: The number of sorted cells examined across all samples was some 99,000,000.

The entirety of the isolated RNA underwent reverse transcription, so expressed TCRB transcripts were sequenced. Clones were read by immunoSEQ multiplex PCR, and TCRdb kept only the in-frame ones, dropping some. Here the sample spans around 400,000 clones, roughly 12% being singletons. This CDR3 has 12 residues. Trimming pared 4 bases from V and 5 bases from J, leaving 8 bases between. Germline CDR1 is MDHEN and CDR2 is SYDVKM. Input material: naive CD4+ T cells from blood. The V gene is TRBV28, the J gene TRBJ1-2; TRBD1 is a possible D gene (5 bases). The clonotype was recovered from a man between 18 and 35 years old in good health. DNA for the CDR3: TGTGCCAGCAGTTACGGGGGTTATGGCTACACCTTC. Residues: CASSYGGYGYTF.